A selection of T cell receptor beta chains follows, all from one sample in a study of response to subunit inactivated influenza vaccine. MiXCR was run by TCRdb on the RT-PCR reads, yielding one entry per CDR3 protein. Among roughly 620,000 distinct CDR3 sequences listed, approximately 10% were seen once. These data also formed part of another study, on T cells expressing NK-cell markers.

This specimen consisted of PBMCs from blood, obtained on the day of vaccination. The receptors here all came from a man in his fifties who received an inactivated influenza vaccine. CDR3s include the opening cysteine and the closing phenylalanine or tryptophan.

J gene	V gene	CDR3 protein
TRBJ2-1	TRBV6-2/TRBV6-3	CASRPQGNSYNEQFF
TRBJ2-4	TRBV6-2/TRBV6-3	CASSYSIVFHGQGVSKNIQYF
TRBJ1-6	TRBV25-1	CASSPQSYNSPLHF
TRBJ2-7	TRBV2	CASGSNSYEQYF
TRBJ2-7	TRBV25-1	CASSELYGDKDYEQYF
TRBJ2-7	TRBV12-3/TRBV12-4	CASSTGTGGEQYF
TRBJ2-7	TRBV6-1	CAVAGTRKRSEQYF
TRBJ2-3	TRBV7-2	CASSLSGRDTQYF
TRBJ1-1	TRBV10-2	CASNPAGHGTEAFF
TRBJ2-1	TRBV29-1	CSKASSNEQFF
TRBJ2-3	TRBV2	CASSEGRAPDTQYF
TRBJ2-7	TRBV28	CASSFPDRDHEQYF
TRBJ2-2	TRBV12-3/TRBV12-4	CASSRRTGNTGELFF
TRBJ2-7	TRBV20-1	CSASRGGSLHEQYF
TRBJ2-7	TRBV25-1	CASSEYFWDGVTYEQYF
TRBJ2-1	TRBV19	CASSIVGQKQFF
TRBJ2-5	TRBV5-1	CASSSGLAGGRETQYF
TRBJ2-1	TRBV5-1	CASSLAGQDRGLNEQFF
TRBJ2-1	TRBV5-1	CASSLSDPLYNEQFF
TRBJ2-7	TRBV2	CASSDAVGRASYEQYF
TRBJ1-1	TRBV7-8	CASSLTRGSEAFF
TRBJ2-1	TRBV5-1	CANSPEGPYDEQFF